This TCR beta chain was identified during a study of T-cell memory formation after mild COVID-19. Background on the study: The two donors had largely donor-specific TCR clusters.

Sample barcodes and UMIs were carried by the TCR alpha and TCR beta cDNA libraries that 5'RACE generated with constant-segment primers. TCRdb re-called the 5' RACE reads through MiXCR, storing one row per CDR3 protein. Of 400,000 to 450,000 distinct CDR3 sequences listed, about 20% are singletons. This clonotype showed up just a few times. From germline, CDR1 is SGHTA and CDR2 FQGNSA. Trimming stripped 1 base from V and 1 base from J, with 16 bases between. This CDR3 is 17 amino acids long. This clonotype was obtained from a man between 18 and 35 years old who had mild COVID-19 (a few samples of this study predate the infection). Cell type and time point are not known. V usage is TRBV7-2 and J usage is TRBJ1-1, with D unresolved. The sequenced sample consisted of PBMCs or a T cell subset sorted from them (not recorded which). Here the CDR3 reads CASSLVRSSTGNTEAFF. CDR3 nucleotide sequence: TGTGCCAGCAGCTTAGTAAGATCCTCGACGGGGAACACTGAAGCTTTCTTT.